These T cell receptor beta chains were read from a single sample in a study of shared clonotypes between healthy human individuals. The protocol was immunoSEQ multiplex PCR, while the TCRdb copy is restricted to in-frame clones and leaves out a portion. The sample records about 680,000 clones, 55% to 85% being singletons. Sequencing used memory CD4+ T cells sorted from blood. The receptors here all came from a woman aged 25-40 years in good health. CDR3s include the opening cysteine and the closing phenylalanine or tryptophan. D genes are given only for firm matches. Only some rows state a clone size, as once, few, many or a class for expanded clones.

v_gene	d_gene	j_gene	abundance	CDR3aa	CDR3nt
TRBV15	NA	TRBJ1-3	NA	CATSRPPDGNTIYF	TGTGCCACCAGCAGACCACCGGATGGAAACACCATATATTTT
TRBV10-3	NA	TRBJ1-2	NA	CAISEREIHGYTF	TGTGCCATCAGTGAGCGGGAGATCCATGGCTACACCTTC
TRBV5-1	NA	TRBJ1-3	NA	CASSLVSPGNTIYF	TGCGCCAGCAGCTTGGTTAGTCCTGGAAACACCATATATTTT
TRBV25-1	TRBD2	TRBJ2-5	NA	CASSKTSGQETQYF	TGTGCCAGCAGTAAGACTAGCGGGCAAGAGACCCAGTACTTC
TRBV6-4	TRBD2	TRBJ2-2	NA	CASSDHLGTTMGPGELFF	TGTGCCAGCAGTGACCATCTGGGGACTACCATGGGGCCCGGGGAGCTGTTTTTT
TRBV7-2	TRBD2	TRBJ2-3	many	CASSYAGTSGIDTQYF	TGTGCCAGCAGCTACGCCGGGACTAGCGGGATTGATACGCAGTATTTT
TRBV5-1	NA	TRBJ1-1	NA	CASSPLLGNTEAFF	TGCGCCAGCAGCCCTTTGTTGGGGAACACTGAAGCTTTCTTT
TRBV13	NA	TRBJ2-7	NA	CASSLGGSYEQYF	TGTGCCAGCAGCTTAGGTGGTTCCTACGAGCAGTACTTC
TRBV7-9	TRBD2	TRBJ2-7	NA	CASSLGLAGTSEQYF	TGTGCCAGCAGCCTGGGGCTAGCGGGTACCTCCGAGCAGTACTTC
TRBV5-1	TRBD2	TRBJ2-5	many	CASSLVLADQETQYF	TGCGCCAGCAGCTTGGTTCTAGCGGACCAAGAGACCCAGTACTTC
TRBV23-1	TRBD1	TRBJ1-5	NA	CASSQSRVDGTAMSTAQHF	TGCGCCAGCAGTCAATCACGGGTTGACGGGACAGCGATGTCCACAGCCCAGCATTTT
TRBV5-4	TRBD1	TRBJ2-3	once	CASSLGTVADTQYF	TGTGCCAGCAGCCTCGGGACAGTAGCAGATACGCAGTATTTT
TRBV7-2	TRBD1	TRBJ1-4	NA	CASSLRGQATNEKLFF	TGTGCCAGCAGCTTGCGGGGACAGGCAACTAATGAAAAACTGTTTTTT
TRBV7-7	NA	TRBJ2-1	NA	CASSLEASGGIDEQFF	TGTGCCAGCAGCTTAGAGGCTTCTGGGGGGATCGATGAGCAGTTCTTC
TRBV4-2	NA	TRBJ1-5	NA	CASSQERSQPQHF	TGTGCCAGCAGCCAAGAGAGGAGTCAGCCCCAGCATTTT
TRBV6-1	NA	TRBJ1-5	few	CASSDVSSTPQHF	TGTGCCAGCAGTGATGTTTCAAGTACTCCCCAGCATTTT
TRBV6-5	TRBD1	TRBJ2-5	many	CASSYTRDRVETQYF	TGTGCCAGCAGTTACACCCGGGACAGGGTGGAGACCCAGTACTTC
TRBV28	NA	TRBJ2-5	NA	CASSSPPVRETQYF	TGTGCCAGCAGTTCCCCCCCGGTCCGGGAGACCCAGTACTTC
TRBV18	NA	TRBJ1-2	NA	CASSPTASLGRRDFGYGYTF	TGTGCCAGCTCACCCACGGCCTCGCTCGGTCGCCGGGACTTTGGCTATGGCTACACCTTC
TRBV29-1	NA	TRBJ2-7	NA	CSVRGTPYEQYF	TGCAGCGTTCGTGGTACCCCCTACGAGCAGTACTTC
TRBV5-1	NA	TRBJ1-2	few	CASSLPGATDGYTF	TGCGCCAGCAGCTTGCCGGGGGCGACGGATGGCTACACCTTC
TRBV11-2	NA	TRBJ1-2	NA	CASSSVNYGYTF	TGTGCCAGCAGCTCGGTTAACTATGGCTACACCTTC
TRBV6-5	NA	TRBJ1-5	once	CASQGYGPEPQHF	TGTGCCAGTCAGGGTTATGGTCCGGAGCCCCAGCATTTT
TRBV25-1	NA	TRBJ2-5	NA	CASNSRHGTEETQYF	TGTGCCAGCAACTCACGCCACGGGACGGAAGAGACCCAGTACTTC
TRBV5-1	NA	TRBJ2-2	NA	CASSLTALNTGELFF	TGCGCCAGCAGCTTGACGGCGCTGAACACCGGGGAGCTGTTTTTT
TRBV4-1	TRBD2	TRBJ2-3	NA	CASSHFASGTTTDTQYF	TGCGCCAGCAGCCATTTTGCCTCCGGGACTACCACAGATACGCAGTATTTT
TRBV7-3	NA	TRBJ1-3	NA	CASSLDGGPGNTIYF	TGTGCCAGCAGCTTAGATGGGGGGCCTGGAAACACCATATATTTT
TRBV6-1	TRBD1	TRBJ2-5	NA	CAAARGRGETQYF	TGTGCCGCTGCCAGGGGGCGGGGTGAGACCCAGTACTTC
TRBV5-1	TRBD1	TRBJ1-6	NA	CASSPRQGEGSLHF	TGCGCCAGCAGCCCGCGACAGGGTGAAGGATCCCTCCACTTT
TRBV5-1	NA	TRBJ1-5	NA	CASSLGGEGNQPQHF	TGCGCCAGCAGCTTGGGCGGGGAGGGCAATCAGCCCCAGCATTTT
TRBV19	TRBD2	TRBJ2-2	NA	CASHPAVLAGVTGELFF	TGTGCCAGTCATCCCGCCGTACTAGCGGGAGTTACCGGGGAGCTGTTTTTT
TRBV28	NA	TRBJ1-1	NA	CASTLFRGTTEAFF	TGTGCCAGCACCCTCTTCCGGGGGACCACTGAAGCTTTCTTT
TRBV18	NA	TRBJ1-2	NA	CASSPDSSYGYTF	TGTGCCAGCTCACCAGACAGCAGCTATGGCTACACCTTC
TRBV29-1	NA	TRBJ1-5	NA	CSVRHGLNQPQHF	TGCAGCGTTCGACATGGACTTAATCAGCCCCAGCATTTT
TRBV5-5	NA	TRBJ1-1	NA	CASSPDPNTEAFF	TGTGCCAGCAGCCCGGACCCGAACACTGAAGCTTTCTTT
TRBV4-2	TRBD1	TRBJ1-4	NA	CASSQDGTVEVKLFF	TGTGCCAGCAGCCAAGACGGGACAGTCGAGGTAAAACTGTTTTTT
TRBV19	NA	TRBJ1-1	few	CASKYGGRRVTEAFF	TGTGCCTCAAAATATGGGGGTCGCAGGGTTACTGAAGCTTTCTTT
TRBV21-1	NA	TRBJ2-7	NA	CASSKDYGTTYEQYF	TGTGCCAGCAGCAAAGACTACGGGACTACCTACGAGCAGTACTTC
TRBV19	NA	TRBJ1-3	few	CASSIRTSSFSGNTIYF	TGTGCCAGTAGTATTCGAACATCCTCCTTCTCTGGAAACACCATATATTTT
TRBV7-3	TRBD2	TRBJ2-1	once	CASSLGTSGRDEQFF	TGTGCCAGCAGCTTGGGGACTAGCGGGAGAGATGAGCAGTTCTTC
TRBV6-1	TRBD1	TRBJ2-5	few	CASSELRGQGETQYF	TGTGCCAGCAGTGAACTACGGGGACAGGGAGAGACCCAGTACTTC
TRBV5-1	NA	TRBJ2-3	NA	CASSLAGKSTDTQYF	TGCGCCAGCAGCTTGGCGGGAAAGAGCACAGATACGCAGTATTTT
TRBV2	TRBD2	TRBJ2-3	NA	CASSAARAGYTQYF	TGTGCCAGCAGTGCCGCCAGAGCGGGATATACGCAGTATTTT
TRBV29-1	TRBD2	TRBJ2-3	NA	CSVGRTSGADTQYF	TGCAGCGTTGGGAGGACTAGCGGGGCAGATACGCAGTATTTT
TRBV27	NA	TRBJ2-3	few	CASSTLYNRQLAIDTQYF	TGTGCCAGCAGTACCCTCTACAATCGACAGCTAGCAATAGATACGCAGTATTTT
TRBV28	NA	TRBJ2-7	once	CASSFRGQPREQYF	TGTGCCAGCAGTTTCCGAGGACAGCCTCGCGAGCAGTACTTC
TRBV30	TRBD1	TRBJ1-1	NA	CAWRATGARRYTEAFF	TGTGCCTGGAGGGCAACAGGGGCAAGGCGGTACACTGAAGCTTTCTTT
TRBV7-8	NA	TRBJ2-5	once	CASSPRRWGETQYF	TGTGCCAGCAGCCCGAGGCGATGGGGTGAGACCCAGTACTTC
TRBV5-1	TRBD2	TRBJ2-3	NA	CASSYPELADLERYTQYF	TGCGCCAGCAGCTACCCTGAACTAGCGGACTTGGAGCGGTATACGCAGTATTTT